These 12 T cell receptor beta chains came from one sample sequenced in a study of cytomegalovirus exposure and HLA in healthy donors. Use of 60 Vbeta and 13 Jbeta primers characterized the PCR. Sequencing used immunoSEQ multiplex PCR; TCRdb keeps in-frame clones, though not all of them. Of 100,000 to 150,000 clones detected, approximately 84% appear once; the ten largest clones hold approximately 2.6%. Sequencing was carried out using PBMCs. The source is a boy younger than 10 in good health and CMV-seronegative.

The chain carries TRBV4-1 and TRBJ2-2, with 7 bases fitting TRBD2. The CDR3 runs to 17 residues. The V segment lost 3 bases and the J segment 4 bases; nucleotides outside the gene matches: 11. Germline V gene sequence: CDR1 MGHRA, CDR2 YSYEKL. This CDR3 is CASSHLLGGFRTGELFF. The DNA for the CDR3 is TGCGCCAGCAGCCACCTGCTGGGGGGGTTTCGCACCGGGGAGCTGTTTTTT.

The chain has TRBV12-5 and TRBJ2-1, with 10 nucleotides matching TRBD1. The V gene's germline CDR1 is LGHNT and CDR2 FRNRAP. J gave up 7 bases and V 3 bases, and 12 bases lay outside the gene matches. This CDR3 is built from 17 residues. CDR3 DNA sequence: TGTGCTAGTGGTTTACGTTTTTGGGGGACAGGGGAGAATGAGCAGTTCTTC. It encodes CASGLRFWGTGENEQFF.

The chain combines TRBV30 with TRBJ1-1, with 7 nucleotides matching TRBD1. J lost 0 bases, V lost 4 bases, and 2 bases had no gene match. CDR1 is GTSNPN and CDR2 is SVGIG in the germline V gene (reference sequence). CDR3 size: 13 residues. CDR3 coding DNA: TGTGCCTGGAAGGACAGGATGAACACTGAAGCTTTCTTT. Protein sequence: CAWKDRMNTEAFF.

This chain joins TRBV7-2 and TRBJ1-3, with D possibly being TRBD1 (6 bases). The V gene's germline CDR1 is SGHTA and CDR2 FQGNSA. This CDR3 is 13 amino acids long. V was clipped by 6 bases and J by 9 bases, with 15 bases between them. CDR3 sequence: CASREGGVSTIYF. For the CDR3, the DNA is TGTGCCAGCAGAGAGGGGGGGGTTAGCACCATATATTTT.

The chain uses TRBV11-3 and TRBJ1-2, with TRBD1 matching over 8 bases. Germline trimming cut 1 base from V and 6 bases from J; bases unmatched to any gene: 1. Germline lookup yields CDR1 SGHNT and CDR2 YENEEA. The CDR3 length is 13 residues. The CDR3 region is CASSLAGGNGYTF. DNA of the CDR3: TGTGCCAGCAGCTTAGCAGGGGGCAATGGCTACACCTTC.

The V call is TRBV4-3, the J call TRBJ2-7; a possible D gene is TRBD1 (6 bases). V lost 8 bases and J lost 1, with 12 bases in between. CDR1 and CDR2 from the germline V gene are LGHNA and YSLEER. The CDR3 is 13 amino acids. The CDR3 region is CASPKGGSYEQYF. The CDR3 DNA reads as TGCGCCAGCCCGAAAGGGGGTTCCTACGAGCAGTACTTC.

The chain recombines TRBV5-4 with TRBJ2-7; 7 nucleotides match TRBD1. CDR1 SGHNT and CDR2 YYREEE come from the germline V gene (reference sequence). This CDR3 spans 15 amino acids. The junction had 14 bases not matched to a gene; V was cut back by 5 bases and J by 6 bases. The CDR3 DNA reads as TGTGCCAGCAGTTATTCAGACAGGGAATTGGGCGAGCAGTACTTC. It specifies CASSYSDRELGEQYF.

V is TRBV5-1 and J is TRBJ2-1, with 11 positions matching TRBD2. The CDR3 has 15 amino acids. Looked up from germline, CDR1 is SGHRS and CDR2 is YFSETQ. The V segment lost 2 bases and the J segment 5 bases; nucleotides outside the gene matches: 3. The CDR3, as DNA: TGCGCCAGCAGCTTCACTAGCGGGAGAAACAATGAGCAGTTCTTC. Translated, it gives CASSFTSGRNNEQFF.

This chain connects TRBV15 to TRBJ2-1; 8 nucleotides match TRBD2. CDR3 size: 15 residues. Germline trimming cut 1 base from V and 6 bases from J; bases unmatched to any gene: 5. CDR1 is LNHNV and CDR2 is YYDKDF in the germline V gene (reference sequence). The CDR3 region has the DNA TGTGCCACCAGCAGAGGGCTAGCGGGTATCAATGAGCAGTTCTTC. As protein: CATSRGLAGINEQFF.

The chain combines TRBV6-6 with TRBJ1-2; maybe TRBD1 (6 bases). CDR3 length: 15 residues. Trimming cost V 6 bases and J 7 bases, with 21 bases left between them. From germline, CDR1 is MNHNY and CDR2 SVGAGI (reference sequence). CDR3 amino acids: CASSYKQGERPGYTF. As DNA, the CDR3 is TGTGCCAGCAGCTACAAACAGGGTGAGCGTCCTGGCTACACCTTC.

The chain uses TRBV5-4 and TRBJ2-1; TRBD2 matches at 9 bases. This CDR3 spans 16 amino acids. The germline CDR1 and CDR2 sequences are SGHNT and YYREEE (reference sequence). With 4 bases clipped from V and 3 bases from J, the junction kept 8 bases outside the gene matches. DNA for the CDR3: TGTGCCAGCAGCCGATTGGGACTAGCTCTCTACAATGAGCAGTTCTTC. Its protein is CASSRLGLALYNEQFF.

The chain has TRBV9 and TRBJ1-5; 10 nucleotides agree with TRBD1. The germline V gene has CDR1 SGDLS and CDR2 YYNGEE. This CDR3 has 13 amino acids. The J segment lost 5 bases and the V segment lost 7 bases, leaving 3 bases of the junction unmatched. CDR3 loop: CASGGQGHQPQHF. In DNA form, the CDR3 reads TGTGCCAGCGGGGGACAGGGGCATCAGCCCCAGCATTTT. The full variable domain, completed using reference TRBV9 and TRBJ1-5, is DSGVTQTPKHLITATGQRVTLRCSPRSGDLSVYWYQQSLDQGLQFLIQYYNGEERAKGNILERFSAQQFPDLHSELNLSSLELGDSALYFCASGGQGHQPQHFGDGTRLSIL.